These 23 T cell receptor beta chains share one sample of origin, sequenced in a study of cytomegalovirus exposure and HLA in healthy donors. This PCR relied on a set of 60 Vbeta primers and 13 Jbeta primers. Sequenced by immunoSEQ multiplex PCR; TCRdb stores in-frame clones only, minus some. The sample has hundreds of thousands of clones; approximately 85% are singletons. Sequencing was carried out using PBMCs. The receptors come from a girl aged 2-10 years in good health and CMV-seronegative.

This chain joins TRBV10-2 and TRBJ2-7; 8 bases agree with TRBD1. This CDR3 region has 14 residues. The junction had 4 bases not matched to a gene; V was cut back by 3 bases and J by 3 bases. Germline CDR1 WSHSY, CDR2 SAAADI. The CDR3 protein is CASSERQGIYEQYF. The CDR3 nucleotides are TGCGCCAGCAGTGAAAGACAGGGGATCTACGAGCAGTACTTC.

V gene TRBV4-2 combines with J gene TRBJ2-1; the D gene is possibly TRBD2 (7 bases). This CDR3 has 18 residues. Looked up from germline, CDR1 is LGHNA and CDR2 is YNFKEQ. Trimming pared 0 bases from V and 2 bases from J, leaving 17 bases between. The CDR3 here is CASSQDHGGGTPYNEQFF. CDR3 coding DNA: TGTGCCAGCAGCCAAGATCACGGCGGGGGCACCCCCTACAATGAGCAGTTCTTC.

This rearrangement joins TRBV6-6 to TRBJ2-7; 7 nucleotides agree with TRBD2. The germline CDR1 and CDR2 sequences are MNHNY and SVGAGI (reference sequence). This CDR3 spans 14 amino acids. V trimming: 0 bases; J trimming: 7 bases; junction bases outside the gene matches: 6. CDR3 sequence reads: CASSYSRRGGEQYF. CDR3 sequence (DNA): TGTGCCAGCAGTTACTCGCGGCGGGGAGGGGAGCAGTACTTC.

The rearrangement uses TRBV5-1 and TRBJ1-2, with TRBD1 matching over 7 bases. V shed 0 bases and J 8 bases; nucleotides not matched to a gene: 7. The V gene's germline CDR1 is SGHRS and CDR2 YFSETQ. The CDR3 spans 14 residues. The CDR3 DNA is TGCGCCAGCAGCTTGGTTACAGGGGTGGCCGGCTACACCTTC. Translating gives CASSLVTGVAGYTF.

This clone has a single count. The rearrangement joins TRBV11-2 to TRBJ2-7; 11 bases map to TRBD1. The CDR3 covers 15 residues. In germline, CDR1 is SGHAT, CDR2 FQNNGV. The CDR3 loop is CASGNPDRGRHEQYF. The CDR3 DNA is TGTGCGTCAGGGAACCCGGACAGGGGGCGGCACGAGCAGTACTTC.

This clone was detected only a few times. V is TRBV29-1 and J is TRBJ1-4, with 7 bases aligning to TRBD1. The ends lost 5 bases at V and 2 bases at J; junction bases unmatched: 2. The CDR3 is 13 residues long. Per the germline V gene, CDR1 is SQVTM and CDR2 is ANQGSEA. This CDR3 is CSVRGQTNEKLFF. The CDR3 DNA reads TGCAGCGTTCGGGGACAGACTAATGAAAAACTGTTTTTT.

The gene calls are TRBV5-1 and TRBJ1-5; D is undetermined. Germline V gene lookup returns CDR1 SGHRS and CDR2 YFSETQ. This CDR3 is built from 15 residues. Trimming shortened V by 4 bases and J by 0 bases, and 11 bases separated the two germline ends. The CDR3 reads CASSPEGFSNQPQHF. The CDR3, as DNA: TGCGCCAGCAGCCCGGAGGGTTTTAGCAATCAGCCCCAGCATTTT.

This clone was detected only a few times. The rearrangement joins TRBV29-1 to TRBJ1-1; D is possibly TRBD1 (5 bases). CDR3 size: 12 residues. Per the germline V gene, CDR1 is SQVTM and CDR2 is ANQGSEA. The V and J ends lost 8 bases and 5 bases respectively, with 15 bases between them. The CDR3 nucleotides read TGCAGCACCGAGGACGGGGGGACTGAAGCTTTCTTT. Translation gives CSTEDGGTEAFF.

In the case of this clone: At one end the junction does not follow the germline gene, possibly because of a read error. The rearrangement joins TRBV7-9 to TRBJ2-7; D gene unclear. Germline CDR1 reads SEHNR; CDR2 reads FQNEAQ (reference sequence). CDR3 size: 11 residues. The DNA of the CDR3 is TGTTCCAGCAGCTTACGTTACGAGCAGTACTTC. Translated, it gives CSSSLRYEQYF. Variable domain in full (rest from reference TRBV7-9 and TRBJ2-7): DTGVSQNPRHKITKRGQNVTFRCDPISEHNRLYWYRQTLGQGPEFLTYFQNEAQLEKSRLLSDRFSAERPKGSFSTLEIQRTEQGDSAMYLCSSSLRYEQYFGPGTRLTVT.

This chain uses TRBV11-3 with TRBJ2-2; TRBD1 agrees at 8 bases. Trimming cost V 6 bases and J 5 bases; bases outside gene matches: 5. Germline-derived CDR1 and CDR2 are SGHNT and YENEEA. The CDR3 spans 14 residues. CDR3 loop: CASSPTGDTGELFF. The CDR3 DNA sequence: TGTGCCAGCAGTCCGACAGGGGATACCGGGGAGCTGTTTTTT.

The DNA for the CDR3 is TGTGCCAGTCACAAGGCGGGACAGGGACGGGAAAAACTGTTTTTT. Translating it yields CASHKAGQGREKLFF. The chain is built from TRBV27 and TRBJ1-4, with TRBD1 matching 9 bases. V lost 9 bases to trimming and J lost 8 bases; unmatched junction nucleotides: 13. This CDR3 region has 15 residues. The germline V gene has CDR1 MNHEY and CDR2 SMNVEV (reference sequence). Together with reference TRBV27 and TRBJ1-4, the CDR3 gives the full variable domain: EAQVTQNPRYLITVTGKKLTVTCSQNMNHEYMSWYRQDPGLGLRQIYYSMNVEVTDKGDVPEGYKVSRKEKRNFPLILESPSPNQTSLYFCASHKAGQGREKLFFGSGTQLSVL.

J is TRBJ1-5 and V is TRBV5-6; TRBD1 matches at 12 bases. Unmatched junction bases numbered 4, after V lost 3 bases and J lost 6 bases. CDR3 size: 15 residues. CDR1 and CDR2 (germline): SGHDT, YYEEEE. CDR3 in DNA: TGTGCCAGCAGCTGGGGACAGGGGGCCAGTCAGCCCCAGCATTTT. Encoded protein: CASSWGQGASQPQHF.

This chain joins TRBV19 and TRBJ2-6; D unresolved. From germline, CDR1 is LNHDA and CDR2 SQIVND (reference sequence). This CDR3 is 15 amino acids long. V was clipped by 4 bases and J by 1 base, with 8 bases between them. CDR3 sequence (DNA): TGTGCCAGTAGTACCCCAGGTTCTGGGGCCAACGTCCTGACTTTC. It encodes CASSTPGSGANVLTF.

V usage is TRBV5-6 and J usage is TRBJ2-5; tentatively, D is TRBD1 (5 bases). V shed 6 bases and J shed 2 bases, with 11 bases lying between them. CDR3 length: 13 amino acids. The germline V gene encodes CDR1 SGHDT and CDR2 YYEEEE. The CDR3: CASTRDRQETQYF. The CDR3 DNA follows: TGTGCCAGCACACGAGACAGACAAGAGACCCAGTACTTC.

The V and J genes are TRBV30 and TRBJ1-1; no clear D. The V gene lost 2 bases and the J gene lost 1 base, with 14 bases spanning the gap. The CDR3 is 15 residues long. CDR1 is GTSNPN, CDR2 SVGIG, per germline (reference sequence). The CDR3 DNA is TGTGCCTGGAGTACTACGGGGATAAAGAACACTGAAGCTTTCTTT. Translated, it gives CAWSTTGIKNTEAFF.

The chain links TRBV5-1 to TRBJ2-7; D is perhaps TRBD2 (5 bases). The length of the CDR3 is 13 residues. Per the germline V gene, CDR1 is SGHRS and CDR2 is YFSETQ. Trimming pared 7 bases from V and 0 bases from J, leaving 11 bases between. Here the CDR3 reads CASAGSGSYEQYF. The CDR3 DNA reads TGCGCCAGCGCGGGCAGCGGCTCCTACGAGCAGTACTTC.

CDR3 sequence reads: CASSSLREEQYF. Written as DNA, the CDR3 is TGTGCCAGCAGTTCGCTCCGCGAAGAGCAGTACTTC. V is TRBV28 and J is TRBJ2-7; D unresolved. The CDR3 extends over 12 amino acids. Trimming cost V 4 bases and J 7 bases, with 11 bases left between them. The V gene's germline CDR1 is MDHEN and CDR2 SYDVKM.

The rearrangement uses TRBV30 and TRBJ1-2; D unclear. The ends were cut back, 0 bases at V and 2 bases at J, with 16 bases in the middle. The CDR3 length is 16 residues. CDR1 is GTSNPN, CDR2 SVGIG, per germline (reference sequence). In DNA form, the CDR3 reads TGTGCCTGGAGTGTAGGTCAGGTTGTGATAAACTATGGCTACACCTTC. Translating gives CAWSVGQVVINYGYTF.

The CDR3 DNA reads as TGTGCCAGCAGCGTCTCTAGCGGGAAAGATACGCAGTATTTT. Protein product: CASSVSSGKDTQYF. The chain has TRBV2 and TRBJ2-3; TRBD2 aligns across 9 bases. The CDR3 runs to 14 residues. V dropped 6 bases and J dropped 5; count of bases not matched to a gene: 6. Per germline, CDR1 SNHLY and CDR2 FYNNEI.

V and J are TRBV30 and TRBJ2-4; 9 nucleotides line up with TRBD1. Germline V gene data show CDR1 as GTSNPN and CDR2 as SVGIG (reference sequence). This CDR3 contains 14 residues. Unmatched junction bases numbered 6, after V lost 5 bases and J lost 4 bases. The CDR3 DNA is TGTGCCTGGGGACCTGGACAGGGGAAAAACATTCAGTACTTC. Its protein is CAWGPGQGKNIQYF.

The CDR3 here is CASSEASLGIQYF. The CDR3 DNA sequence: TGTGCCAGCAGTGAAGCCTCCCTAGGCATTCAGTACTTC. The gene calls are TRBV6-1 and TRBJ2-4; no firm D call. Trimming shortened V by 0 bases and J by 9 bases, and 9 bases separated the two germline ends. The CDR3 sequence is 13 residues long. Germline CDR1 reads MNHNS; CDR2 reads SASEGT.

This clone has only one observation. V gene TRBV7-2 combines with J gene TRBJ1-5; 8 positions match TRBD1. The CDR3 is 15 residues long. Trimming cost V 3 bases and J 4 bases; bases outside gene matches: 5. From germline, CDR1 is SGHTA and CDR2 FQGNSA. The CDR3 DNA is TGTGCCAGCAGCTTTCAGGGGGCGACGAATCAGCCCCAGCATTTT. It is translated as CASSFQGATNQPQHF. The full variable domain, with the rest looked up from reference TRBV7-2 and TRBJ1-5, is GAGVSQSPSNKVTEKGKDVELRCDPISGHTALYWYRQSLGQGLEFLIYFQGNSAPDKSGLPSDRFSAERTGGSVSTLTIQRTQQEDSAVYLCASSFQGATNQPQHFGDGTRLSIL.

The CDR3 loop is CASSPGQPLGYTF. As DNA, the CDR3 is TGTGCCAGCAGCCCCGGACAGCCTCTTGGCTACACCTTC. The rearrangement links TRBV7-9 to TRBJ1-2, with D tentatively TRBD1 (6 bases). Trimming stripped 5 bases from V and 7 bases from J, with 14 bases between. The CDR3 loop spans 13 amino acids. Germline V CDR1 and CDR2: SEHNR, FQNEAQ (reference sequence).